One and the same sample provided the 2 T cell receptor beta chains below, sequenced in a study of blood T cell repertoires in COVID-19. Generated by immunoSEQ multiplex PCR, the TCRdb table keeps only in-frame clones and is missing some. There are 250,000 or so clones in the sample; more than 70% occur only once, and roughly 2% lies in the top ten. Sequencing used PBMCs or T cells enriched from blood (not recorded which). The receptor source for this set is a woman in her forties or fifties who had recovered from COVID-19.

The chain uses TRBV5-4 and TRBJ1-2; D ambiguous. Trimming shortened V by 2 bases and J by 0 bases, and 8 bases separated the two germline ends. The germline V gene has CDR1 SGHNT and CDR2 YYREEE (reference sequence). The CDR3 extends over 14 amino acids. The CDR3 reads CASSLPGSNYGYTF. CDR3 sequence (DNA): TGTGCCAGCAGCTTACCGGGATCTAACTATGGCTACACCTTC.

V is TRBV24-1 and J is TRBJ1-4; D is unclear. CDR1 and CDR2 from the germline V gene are KGHDR and SFDVKD. V lost 5 bases, J lost 5 bases, and 14 bases lay in between. The CDR3 contains 15 residues. CDR3: CATSASGPANEKLFF. The CDR3 coding sequence is TGTGCCACCAGTGCTTCTGGGCCGGCGAATGAAAAACTGTTTTTT.